The T cell receptor (beta chain) under discussion was sequenced for a study of regulatory T cells in long-lasting Graves disease. Investigators prepared the TCR beta libraries by applying iRepertoire HTBI primers and Arm-PCR of CDR3 regions. Using its own MiXCR run on the multiplex PCR reads, TCRdb lists one record per CDR3 protein. The table shows a few hundred thousand distinct CDR3 sequences, with about an eighth occurring only once. Study results and limitations: The study found persistent patients shared more public clonotypes (about 3,000) than new patients (over 850).

The sample holds a few counts of this clonotype. Its antigen is not known. As to time point: newly diagnosed GD, antithyroid drugs for less than 3 months. RNA from PBMCs was the source of the TCR library. It was by American Thyroid Association guidelines that Graves' disease was diagnosed. CDR1 and CDR2 from the germline V gene are MNHNS and SASEGT. Deletions cut 3 bases from V and 1 base from J, with 16 bases between. This CDR3 contains 18 residues. The same sample was also studied in work on T cells in Graves' hyperthyroidism and ophthalmopathy. That paper notes: Blood held most thyroid clonotypes expanded above 0.001 frequency.

The sequencing used peripheral blood mononuclear cells (PBMCs), collected at new diagnosis, from a patient treated with antithyroid drugs. This chain joins TRBV6-1 and TRBJ2-6; D may be TRBD1 (6 bases). The clonotype originates from a woman in her late teens or twenties with Graves disease. The CDR3 bases are TGTGCCAGCAGTGATAAACAGGGAACCGTTTCTGGGGCCAACGTCCTGACTTTC. Encoded protein: CASSDKQGTVSGANVLTF.